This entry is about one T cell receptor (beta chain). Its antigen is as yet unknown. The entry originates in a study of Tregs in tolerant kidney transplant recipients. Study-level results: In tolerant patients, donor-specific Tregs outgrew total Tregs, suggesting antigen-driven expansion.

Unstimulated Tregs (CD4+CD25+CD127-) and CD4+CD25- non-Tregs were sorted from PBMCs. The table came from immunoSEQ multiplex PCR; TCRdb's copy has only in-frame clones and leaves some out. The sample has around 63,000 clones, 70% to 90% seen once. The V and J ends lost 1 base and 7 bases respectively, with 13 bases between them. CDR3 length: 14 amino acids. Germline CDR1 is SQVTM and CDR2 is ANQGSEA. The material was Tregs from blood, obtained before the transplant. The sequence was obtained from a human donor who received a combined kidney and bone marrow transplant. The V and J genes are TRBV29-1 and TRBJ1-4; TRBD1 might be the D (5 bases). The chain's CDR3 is CSVEGRELGEKLFF. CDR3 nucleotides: TGCAGCGTTGAAGGCAGGGAATTGGGTGAAAAACTGTTTTTT.